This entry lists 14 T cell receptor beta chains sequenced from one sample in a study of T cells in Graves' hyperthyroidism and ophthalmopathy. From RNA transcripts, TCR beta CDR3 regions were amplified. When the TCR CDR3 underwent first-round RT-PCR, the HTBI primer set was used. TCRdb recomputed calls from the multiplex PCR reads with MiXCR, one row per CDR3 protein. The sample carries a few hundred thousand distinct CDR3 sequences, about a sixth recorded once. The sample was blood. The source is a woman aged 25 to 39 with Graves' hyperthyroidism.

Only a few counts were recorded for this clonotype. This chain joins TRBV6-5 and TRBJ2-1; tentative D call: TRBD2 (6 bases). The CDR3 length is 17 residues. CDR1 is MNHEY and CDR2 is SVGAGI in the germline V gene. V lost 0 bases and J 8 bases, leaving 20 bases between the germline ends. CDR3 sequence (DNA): TGTGCCAGCAGTTACTCGATGACAGCCATATGGGGGGATGAGCAGTTCTTC. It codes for CASSYSMTAIWGDEQFF.

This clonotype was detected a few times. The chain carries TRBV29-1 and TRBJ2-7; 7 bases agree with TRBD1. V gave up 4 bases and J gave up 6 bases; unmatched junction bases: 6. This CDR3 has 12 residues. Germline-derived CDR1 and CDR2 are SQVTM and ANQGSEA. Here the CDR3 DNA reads TGCAGCGTTGGGGGGACAGTAAGCGAGCAGTACTTC. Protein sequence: CSVGGTVSEQYF.

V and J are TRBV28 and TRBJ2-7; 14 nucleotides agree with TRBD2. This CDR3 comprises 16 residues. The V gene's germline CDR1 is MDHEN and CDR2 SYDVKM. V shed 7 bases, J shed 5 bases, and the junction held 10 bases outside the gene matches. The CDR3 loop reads CASTRLAGGPLHEQYF. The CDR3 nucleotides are TGTGCCAGCACCAGACTAGCGGGAGGGCCGCTGCACGAGCAGTACTTC.

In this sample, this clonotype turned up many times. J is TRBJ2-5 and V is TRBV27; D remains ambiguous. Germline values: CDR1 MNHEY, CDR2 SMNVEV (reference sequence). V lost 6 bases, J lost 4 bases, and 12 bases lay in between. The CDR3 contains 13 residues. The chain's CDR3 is CASRLSKVETQYF. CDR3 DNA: TGTGCCAGCAGGCTCTCTAAAGTAGAGACCCAGTACTTC.

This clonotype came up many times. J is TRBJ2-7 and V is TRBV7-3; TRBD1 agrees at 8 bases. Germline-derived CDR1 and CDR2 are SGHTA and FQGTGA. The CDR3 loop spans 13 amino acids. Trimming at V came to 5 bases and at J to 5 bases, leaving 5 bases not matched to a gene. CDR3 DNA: TGTGCCAGCAGCCCGACAGGGGCCCACGAGCAGTACTTC. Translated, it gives CASSPTGAHEQYF.

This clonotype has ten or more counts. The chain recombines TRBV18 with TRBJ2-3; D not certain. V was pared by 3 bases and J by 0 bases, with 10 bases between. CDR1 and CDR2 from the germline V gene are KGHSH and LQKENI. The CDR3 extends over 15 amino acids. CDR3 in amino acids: CASSPVSPSTDTQYF. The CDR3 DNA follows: TGTGCCAGCTCACCCGTATCACCTAGCACAGATACGCAGTATTTT.

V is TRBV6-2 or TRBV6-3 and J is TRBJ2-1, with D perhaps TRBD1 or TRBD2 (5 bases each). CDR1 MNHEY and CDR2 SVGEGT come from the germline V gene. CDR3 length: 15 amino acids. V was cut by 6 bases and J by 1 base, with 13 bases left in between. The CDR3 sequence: CASRNRTPSYNEQFF. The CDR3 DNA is TGTGCCAGCAGGAACAGGACTCCTTCCTACAATGAGCAGTTCTTC.

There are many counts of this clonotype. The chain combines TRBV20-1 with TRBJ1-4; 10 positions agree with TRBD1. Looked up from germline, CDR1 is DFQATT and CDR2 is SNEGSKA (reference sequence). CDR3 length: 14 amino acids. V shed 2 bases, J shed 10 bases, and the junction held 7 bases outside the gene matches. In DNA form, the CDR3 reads TGCAGTGCTAGAATGGGACAGGGGTTAGGAAAACTGTTTTTT. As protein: CSARMGQGLGKLFF.

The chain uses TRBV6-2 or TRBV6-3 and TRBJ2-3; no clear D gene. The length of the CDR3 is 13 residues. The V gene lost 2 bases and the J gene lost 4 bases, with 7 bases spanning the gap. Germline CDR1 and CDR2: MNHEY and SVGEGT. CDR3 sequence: CASSYTPPDTQYF. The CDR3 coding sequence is TGTGCCAGCAGTTACACCCCCCCAGATACGCAGTATTTT.

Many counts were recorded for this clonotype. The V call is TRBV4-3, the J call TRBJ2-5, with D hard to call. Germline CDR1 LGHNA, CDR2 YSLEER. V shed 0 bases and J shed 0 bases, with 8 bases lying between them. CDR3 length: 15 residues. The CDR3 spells CASSQELSYQETQYF. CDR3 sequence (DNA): TGCGCCAGCAGCCAAGAGCTATCGTACCAAGAGACCCAGTACTTC.

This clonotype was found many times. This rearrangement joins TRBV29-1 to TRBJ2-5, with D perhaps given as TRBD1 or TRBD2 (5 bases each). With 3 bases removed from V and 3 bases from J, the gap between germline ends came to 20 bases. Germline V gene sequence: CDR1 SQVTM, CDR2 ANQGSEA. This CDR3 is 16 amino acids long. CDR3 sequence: CSVEGRDGKQKETQYF. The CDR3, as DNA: TGCAGCGTTGAGGGTCGGGACGGCAAACAAAAAGAGACCCAGTACTTC.

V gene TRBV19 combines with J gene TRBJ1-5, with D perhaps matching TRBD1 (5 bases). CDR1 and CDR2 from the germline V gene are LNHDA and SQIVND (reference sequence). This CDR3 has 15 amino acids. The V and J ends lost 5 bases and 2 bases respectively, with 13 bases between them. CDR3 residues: CASSLRGWGNQPQHF. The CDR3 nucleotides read TGTGCCAGTAGTCTCCGGGGCTGGGGCAATCAGCCCCAGCATTTT.

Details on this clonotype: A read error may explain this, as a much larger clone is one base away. The CDR3 region is CVSSQDRVRQADTQYF. As DNA, the CDR3 is TGTGTCAGCAGCCAAGATCGGGTGCGGCAAGCAGATACGCAGTATTTT. The chain joins TRBV14 to TRBJ2-3; D is unresolved. Germline CDR1 reads SGHDN; CDR2 reads FVKESK. The CDR3 extends over 16 amino acids.

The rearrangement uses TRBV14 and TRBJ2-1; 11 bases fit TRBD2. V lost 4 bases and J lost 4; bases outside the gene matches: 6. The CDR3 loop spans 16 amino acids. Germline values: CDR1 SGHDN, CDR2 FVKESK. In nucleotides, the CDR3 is TGTGCCAGCAGCCTACTAGCGGGAGAAGGGTACAATGAGCAGTTCTTC. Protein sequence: CASSLLAGEGYNEQFF.